The rows below give T cell receptor beta chains drawn from one sample of a study of T cell repertoires in cytomegalovirus infection. Their antigens remain unidentified. TCRdb recomputed calls from the reads with MiXCR, one row per CDR3 protein. The sample consists of some 920,000 distinct CDR3 sequences, roughly 31% of them appearing once. The source material was cultured CD8+ T cells from PBMCs, sampled from culture after CMV antigen stimulation. The origin of the receptors is a human donor in good health (CMV status not recorded). Some clones in this sample may be carry-over from other donors' samples. Both conserved end residues are part of each CDR3. The order of the fields is clone size, D gene, J gene, V gene, CDR3 DNA, CDR3 protein. D genes are given only for firm matches. Size values are once, few and many counts, or a class for expanded clones, and some rows have none.

>once|NA|TRBJ1-2|TRBV7-9
TGTGCCAGCAGCTTAGGCGCAGGGATGGATGGCTACACCTTC
CASSLGAGMDGYTF
>once|NA|TRBJ1-3|TRBV7-9
TGTGCCAGCACCACGCCATCTGTAAACACCATATATTTT
CASTTPSVNTIYF
>few|NA|TRBJ1-4|TRBV7-2
TGTGCCAGCAGCTTAGGTGAACTAACTTGGGAAAAACTGTTTTTT
CASSLGELTWEKLFF
>NA|NA|TRBJ1-1|TRBV27
TGTGCCAGCAGTTTAGGGAGGATCACTGAAGCTTTCTTT
CASSLGRITEAFF
>many|NA|TRBJ2-2|TRBV7-6
TGTGCCAGCGGGTTAGCGGCCGGGGAGCTGTTTTTT
CASGLAAGELFF
>many|NA|TRBJ1-2|TRBV7-2
TGTGCCAGCAGCTTACCAGGACAGCACTATGGCTACACCTTC
CASSLPGQHYGYTF
>few|NA|TRBJ2-1|TRBV6-1
TGTGCCAGCAGTGAAGCGGATAATTACAATGAGCAGTTCTTC
CASSEADNYNEQFF
>few|NA|TRBJ2-2|TRBV18
TGTGCCAGCTCACCACCGTCGCAGACGAACACCGGGGAGCTGTTTTTT
CASSPPSQTNTGELFF
>NA|NA|TRBJ1-1|TRBV6-2/TRBV6-3
TGTGCCAGCAGTTACTCGAGAAGTCAGAACACTGAAGCTTTCTTT
CASSYSRSQNTEAFF
>NA|NA|TRBJ2-2|TRBV5-4
TGTGCCAGCAGCTTCGGCAGGGAACGGGCCGGGGAGCTGTTTTTT
CASSFGRERAGELFF
>many|TRBD2|TRBJ2-7|TRBV7-2
TGTGCCAGCAGCTTATCCCGACTAGCGGGGCTCCTCGGCGAGCAGTACTTC
CASSLSRLAGLLGEQYF
>many|NA|TRBJ2-5|TRBV7-6
TGTGCCAGCAGCTACCGGGGGACCATAGAGACCCAGTACTTC
CASSYRGTIETQYF
>many|TRBD2|TRBJ2-3|TRBV20-1
TGCAGTGCTAGTCCACCGCGGGGGGGCAGAGATACGCAGTATTTT
CSASPPRGGRDTQYF
>few|NA|TRBJ2-7|TRBV29-1
TGCAGCGTTGTAAGGGGTTACGAGCAGTACTTC
CSVVRGYEQYF
>few|NA|TRBJ2-1|TRBV15
TGTGCCACCAGCTACCGACAGGCGTCCTACAATGAGCAGTTCTTC
CATSYRQASYNEQFF
>many|NA|TRBJ2-7|TRBV7-6
TGTGCCAGCAGCTCTGGGCCCTACGAGCAGTACTTC
CASSSGPYEQYF
>few|NA|TRBJ1-1|TRBV7-9
TGTGCCAGCAGCCGAGTTCCTACTGAAGCTTTCTTT
CASSRVPTEAFF